The rows below give T cell receptor beta chains drawn from one sample of a study of blood T cell repertoires in COVID-19. Only in-frame clones appear in the TCRdb table, and some are missing; sequencing was by immunoSEQ multiplex PCR. The repertoire holds around 250,000 clones, with roughly 83% as singletons. Sequenced material: peripheral blood. The receptor set was obtained from a man in his 60s who had recovered from COVID-19. Each CDR3 is given with its conserved first and last residue. A D gene is named only where the DNA matches it firmly.

j_gene,d_gene,v_gene,CDR3nt,CDR3aa
TRBJ2-7,NA,TRBV19,TGTGCCAGTAGTATAGGTCAGCGCTCCTACGAGCAGTACTTC,CASSIGQRSYEQYF
TRBJ1-2,NA,TRBV10-1,TGCGCCAGCAGTGATGGGGCGGACAAGGGCTATGGCTACACCTTC,CASSDGADKGYGYTF
TRBJ2-1,TRBD2,TRBV19,TGTGCCAGTAGTGAGCGGGGGGGCTACAATGAGCAGTTCTTC,CASSERGGYNEQFF
TRBJ2-1,TRBD2,TRBV7-2,TGTGCCAGCAGAGCGAGCGGGAGAGACCAGTTCTTC,CASRASGRDQFF
TRBJ2-3,TRBD2,TRBV15,TGTGCCACCAGCAGATCCGTAGCGGGAGATACGCAGTATTTT,CATSRSVAGDTQYF
TRBJ2-1,TRBD2,TRBV11-2,TGTGCCAGCAGCCAGATTCGACCGGGACTAGCGGGAGGTGAGCAGTTCTTC,CASSQIRPGLAGGEQFF
TRBJ2-2,TRBD2,TRBV3-1/TRBV3-2,TGTGCCAGCAGCGGTGGACTAGCGGCTATAAACACCGGGGAGCTGTTTTTT,CASSGGLAAINTGELFF
TRBJ2-3,TRBD2,TRBV12-3/TRBV12-4,TGTGCCAGCAGGGGGACTAGCGGGGCCTCGCAGTATTTT,CASRGTSGASQYF
TRBJ2-7,NA,TRBV6-5,TGTGCCAGCAGGATGGCCTCTAGCAGAGTTTACGAGCAGTACTTC,CASRMASSRVYEQYF
TRBJ2-7,NA,TRBV11-1,TGTGCCAGCAGCCGGGGGGCACAATCCGTCGTTGGTGAGCAGTACTTC,CASSRGAQSVVGEQYF